This note documents a single T cell receptor beta chain sequence. The data were obtained in a study of T cell changes during pregnancy in multiple sclerosis. Sequenced by immunoSEQ multiplex PCR; TCRdb stores in-frame clones only, minus some. The data show about 87,000 clones, around 93% seen once. Trimming stripped 3 bases from V and 5 bases from J, with 14 bases between. The CDR3 covers 14 residues. In germline, CDR1 is SGHVS, CDR2 FQNEAQ. The source is a female donor in good health, enrolled as a control in a pregnancy study. The sequencing used peripheral blood, collected in the third trimester of pregnancy. The rearrangement links TRBV7-8 to TRBJ2-7; D is perhaps TRBD1 (6 bases). For the CDR3, the DNA is TGTGCCAGCAGCTTGGGACACTACCTGGACGAGCAGTACTTC. This encodes CASSLGHYLDEQYF.